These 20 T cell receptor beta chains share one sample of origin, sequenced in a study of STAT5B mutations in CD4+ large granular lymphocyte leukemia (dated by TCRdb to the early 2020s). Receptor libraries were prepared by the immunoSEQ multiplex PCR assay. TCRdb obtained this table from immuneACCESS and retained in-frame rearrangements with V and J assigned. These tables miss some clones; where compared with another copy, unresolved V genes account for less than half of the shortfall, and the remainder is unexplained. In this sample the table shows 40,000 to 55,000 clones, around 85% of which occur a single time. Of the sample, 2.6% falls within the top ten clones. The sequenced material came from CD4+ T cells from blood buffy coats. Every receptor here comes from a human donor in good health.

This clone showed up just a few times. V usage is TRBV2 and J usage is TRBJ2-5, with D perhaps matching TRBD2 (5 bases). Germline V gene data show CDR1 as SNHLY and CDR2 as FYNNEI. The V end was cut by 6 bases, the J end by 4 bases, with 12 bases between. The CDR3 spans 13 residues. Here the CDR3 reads CASRWVEGETQYF. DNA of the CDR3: TGTGCCAGCAGATGGGTCGAGGGAGAGACCCAGTACTTC.

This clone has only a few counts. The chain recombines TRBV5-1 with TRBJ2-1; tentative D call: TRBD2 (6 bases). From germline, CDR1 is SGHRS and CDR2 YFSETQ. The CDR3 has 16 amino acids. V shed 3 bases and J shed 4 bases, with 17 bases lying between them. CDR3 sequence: CASSSSEAGSYNEQFF. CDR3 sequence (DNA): TGCGCCAGCAGCTCGAGTGAGGCGGGATCGTACAATGAGCAGTTCTTC.

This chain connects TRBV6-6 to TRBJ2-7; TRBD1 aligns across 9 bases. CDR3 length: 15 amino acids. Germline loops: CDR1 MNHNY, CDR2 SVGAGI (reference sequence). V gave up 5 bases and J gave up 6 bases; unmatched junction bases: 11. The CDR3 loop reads CASSISGDRVAEQYF. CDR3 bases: TGTGCCAGCAGTATCTCCGGGGACAGGGTAGCCGAGCAGTACTTC.

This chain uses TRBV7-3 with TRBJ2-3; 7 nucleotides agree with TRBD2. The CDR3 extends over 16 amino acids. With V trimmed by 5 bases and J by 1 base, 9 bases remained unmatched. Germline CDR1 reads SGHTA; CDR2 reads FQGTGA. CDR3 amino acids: CASSRLALFGTDTQYF. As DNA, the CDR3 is TGTGCCAGCAGCCGACTAGCCCTATTCGGCACAGATACGCAGTATTTT.

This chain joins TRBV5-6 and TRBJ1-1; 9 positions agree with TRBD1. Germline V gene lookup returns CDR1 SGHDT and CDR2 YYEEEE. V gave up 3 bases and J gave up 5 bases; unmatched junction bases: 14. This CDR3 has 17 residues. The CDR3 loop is CASSWGASGTGKTEAFF. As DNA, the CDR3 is TGTGCCAGCAGCTGGGGGGCCTCCGGGACAGGGAAGACTGAAGCTTTCTTT.

The CDR3 region has the DNA TGTGCCAGCAGTCTTTCCGGGGGGGACACTGAAGCTTTCTTT. Translation gives CASSLSGGDTEAFF. The chain combines TRBV7-9 with TRBJ1-1, with a possible D match to TRBD1 (5 bases). The V and J ends lost 6 bases and 3 bases respectively, with 14 bases between them. CDR1 and CDR2 from the germline V gene are SEHNR and FQNEAQ (reference sequence). CDR3 size: 14 residues.

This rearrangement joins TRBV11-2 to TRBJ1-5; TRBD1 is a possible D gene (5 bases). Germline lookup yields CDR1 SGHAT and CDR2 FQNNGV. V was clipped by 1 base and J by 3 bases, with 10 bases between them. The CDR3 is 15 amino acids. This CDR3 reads CASSLGGRLNQPQHF. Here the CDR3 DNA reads TGTGCCAGCAGCTTAGGGGGACGGCTCAATCAGCCCCAGCATTTT.

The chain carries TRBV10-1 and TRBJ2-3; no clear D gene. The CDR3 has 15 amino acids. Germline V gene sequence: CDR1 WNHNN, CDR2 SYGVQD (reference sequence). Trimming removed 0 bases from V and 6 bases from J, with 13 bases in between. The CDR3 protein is CASSESRSASDTQYF. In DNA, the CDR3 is TGCGCCAGCAGTGAGTCGAGATCCGCCTCGGATACGCAGTATTTT.

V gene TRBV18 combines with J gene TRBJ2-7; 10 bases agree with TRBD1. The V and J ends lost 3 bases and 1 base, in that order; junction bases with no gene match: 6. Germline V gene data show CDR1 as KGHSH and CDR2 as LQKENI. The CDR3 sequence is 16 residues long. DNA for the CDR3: TGTGCCAGCTCACCCCGAGGGGGACAGGGGTCCTACGAGCAGTACTTC. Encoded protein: CASSPRGGQGSYEQYF.

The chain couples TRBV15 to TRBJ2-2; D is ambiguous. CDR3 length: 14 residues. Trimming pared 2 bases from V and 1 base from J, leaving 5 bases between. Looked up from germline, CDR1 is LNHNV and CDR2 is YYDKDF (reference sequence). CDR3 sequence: CATSRKGNTGELFF. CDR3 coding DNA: TGTGCCACCAGCAGAAAAGGGAACACCGGGGAGCTGTTTTTT.

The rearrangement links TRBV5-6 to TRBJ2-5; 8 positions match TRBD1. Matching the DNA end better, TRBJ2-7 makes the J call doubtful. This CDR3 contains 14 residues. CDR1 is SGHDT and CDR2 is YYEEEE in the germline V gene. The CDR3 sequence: CASSKGQGRYEQYF. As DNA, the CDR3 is TGTGCCAGCAGTAAAGGACAGGGTCGGTACGAGCAGTACTTC.

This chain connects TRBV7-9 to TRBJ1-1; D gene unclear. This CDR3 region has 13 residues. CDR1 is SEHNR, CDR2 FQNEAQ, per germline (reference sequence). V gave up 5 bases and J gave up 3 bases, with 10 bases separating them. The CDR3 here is CASSLIGYTEAFF. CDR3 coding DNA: TGTGCCAGCAGCCTCATCGGATACACTGAAGCTTTCTTT.

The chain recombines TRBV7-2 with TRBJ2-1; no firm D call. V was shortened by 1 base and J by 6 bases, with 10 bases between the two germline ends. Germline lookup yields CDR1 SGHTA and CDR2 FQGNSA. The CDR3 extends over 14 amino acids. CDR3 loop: CASSLDFAANEQFF. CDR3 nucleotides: TGTGCCAGCAGCTTAGATTTTGCCGCCAATGAGCAGTTCTTC.

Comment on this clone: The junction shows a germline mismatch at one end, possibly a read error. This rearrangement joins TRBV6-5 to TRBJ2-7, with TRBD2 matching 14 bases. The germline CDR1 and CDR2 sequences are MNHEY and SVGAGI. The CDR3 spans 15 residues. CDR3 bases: TGTACCAGCAGACTGGGACTAGCGGGAGTCTACGAGCAGTACTTC. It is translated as CTSRLGLAGVYEQYF.

CDR3 nucleotides: TGTGCCAGCAGTTCCGGGACAGGGTTTCAGCCCCAGCATTTT. This sequence encodes CASSSGTGFQPQHF. The chain links TRBV5-5 to TRBJ1-5, with 9 bases fitting TRBD1. The CDR3 is 14 amino acids. Germline CDR1 is SGHKS and CDR2 is YYEKEE (reference sequence). V trimming: 5 bases; J trimming: 6 bases; junction bases outside the gene matches: 6.

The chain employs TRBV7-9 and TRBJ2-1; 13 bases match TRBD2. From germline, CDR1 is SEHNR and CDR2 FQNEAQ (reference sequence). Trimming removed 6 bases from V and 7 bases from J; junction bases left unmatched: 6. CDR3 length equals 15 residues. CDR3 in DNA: TGTGCCAGCAGATTACTAGCGGGAGGGCCGAATGAGCAGTTCTTC. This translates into CASRLLAGGPNEQFF.

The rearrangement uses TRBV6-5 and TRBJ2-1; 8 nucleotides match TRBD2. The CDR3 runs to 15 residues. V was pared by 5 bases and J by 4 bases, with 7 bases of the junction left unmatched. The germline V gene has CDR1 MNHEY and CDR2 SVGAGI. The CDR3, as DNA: TGTGCCAGCAGTCGGACTAGCCGCTTATACAATGAGCAGTTCTTC. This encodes CASSRTSRLYNEQFF.

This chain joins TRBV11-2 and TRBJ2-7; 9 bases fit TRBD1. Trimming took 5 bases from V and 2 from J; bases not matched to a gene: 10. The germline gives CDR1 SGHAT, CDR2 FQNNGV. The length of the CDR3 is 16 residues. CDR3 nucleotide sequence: TGTGCCAGCAGCACTAGAGGGACAGGGATTACCTACGAGCAGTACTTC. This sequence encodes CASSTRGTGITYEQYF. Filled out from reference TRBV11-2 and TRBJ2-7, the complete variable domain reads EAGVAQSPRYKIIEKRQSVAFWCNPISGHATLYWYQQILGQGPKLLIQFQNNGVVDDSQLPKDRFSAERLKGVDSTLKIQPAKLEDSAVYLCASSTRGTGITYEQYFGPGTRLTVT.

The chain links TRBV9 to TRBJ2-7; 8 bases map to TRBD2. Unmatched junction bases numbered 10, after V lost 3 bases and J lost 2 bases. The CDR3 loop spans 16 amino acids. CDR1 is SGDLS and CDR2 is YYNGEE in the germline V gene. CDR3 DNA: TGTGCCAGCAGCGCCCGCGAGGGTAGCGGGACCTACGAGCAGTACTTC. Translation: CASSAREGSGTYEQYF.

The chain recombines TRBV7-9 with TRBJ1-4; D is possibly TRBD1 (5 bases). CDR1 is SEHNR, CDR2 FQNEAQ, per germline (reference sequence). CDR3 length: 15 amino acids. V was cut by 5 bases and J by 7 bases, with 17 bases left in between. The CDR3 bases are TGTGCCAGCAGCCTCACAACGGGGACTGCTGAAAAACTGTTTTTT. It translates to CASSLTTGTAEKLFF.